This TCR beta chain comes out of a study of T-cell reconstitution after alpha-beta-depleted transplantation in children. Study-level results: Several hundred graft clones that had expanded were reportedly the source of alpha-beta T cells about two months after transplant. A year had passed since transplant, and T-cell counts and diversity by then came mostly from newly produced T cells.

There are many counts of this clonotype. Antigen unknown. The ends were cut back, 0 bases at V and 5 bases at J, with 12 bases in the middle. The CDR3 covers 14 residues. Per germline, CDR1 SGHRS and CDR2 YFSETQ. Preparing the TCRbeta library involved the use of unique molecular identifiers. TCRdb re-called the PCR reads with MiXCR, one entry per CDR3 protein. Of approximately 980,000 distinct CDR3 sequences listed, less than 30% were seen once; the top ten hold roughly 28%. The specimen comprised PBMCs, mostly from graft donor cells, sampled 360 days after TCRalphabeta/CD19-depleted stem cell transplant. The chain is built from TRBV5-1 and TRBJ2-7; maybe TRBD1 (6 bases). The TCR sequence derives from a boy under three years old who had a stem cell transplant for SCID, so the T cells may come from the graft donor. The CDR3 nucleotides are TGCGCCAGCAGCTTGGACAGGGCTATGGACGAGCAGTACTTC. Translating it yields CASSLDRAMDEQYF.